This TCR beta chain was documented in a study of a mutant IDH1 vaccine in newly diagnosed glioma (dated by TCRdb to the early 2020s). Regarding the research as a whole: Vaccination was initiated 4-6 weeks after radiotherapy alone, or concurrently with temozolomide cycles in the chemotherapy-containing groups. The week-35 safety follow-up was designated visit V12, and the week-47 end of study was designated visit V13. Of the roughly 33 treated patients, approximately 62% were male and 37.5% were female, and a mean age of roughly 40 years was recorded. Before enrollment, most patients had been given radiochemotherapy with temozolomide as standard therapy, while the rest had received either radiotherapy alone or temozolomide alone. Longitudinal TCRB deep sequencing was done for about two dozen treated patients, wherever samples were available for exploratory analyses. Peripheral blood samples were drawn at six visits, namely V03 (baseline), V05, V07, V10, V12 and V13. What the work shows at the level of the full study, not this receptor alone: Pseudoprogression appeared unrelated to alterations in the top peripheral T cell clonotypes detected by TCRB sequencing. The authors stated that sample limitations prevented analyses of patient blood samples from being reproduced. Vaccine-induced immune responses across multiple MHC alleles were detected in roughly 94% of patients. PBMC samples for TCRB deep sequencing were selected based on availability.

The V and J ends are trimmed by 1 base and 4 bases, leaving 14 bases between them. From its cysteine to its phenylalanine, the CDR3 spans 15 amino acids. The sequence is cut down to CDR3 DNA, 45 bases in frame from base 1. Reading the germline V gene gives CDR1 LGHNA and CDR2 YSLEER. The receptor library was made with the immunoSEQ multiplex PCR assay. The hsTCRB Kit was used according to the manufacturer's protocol to amplify rearranged TCR beta chain sequences. Sequencing of TCRB libraries was carried out on an Illumina MiSeq. Under the source paper's analysis protocol: The proprietary platform of the kit vendor was used for demultiplexing, trimming and gene mapping. TCRdb holds this immuneACCESS table with in-frame rearrangements only. Some clones are missing; in checked studies, unresolved V genes explain under half, and the rest has no known cause. V, J and clone size were drawn from that table, and D and trimming were deduced from the DNA. This sample has 84,000 or so clones in its table, and roughly four fifths of those were observed once. Clones ranked in the top ten supply approximately 5% of the sample.

Remarks on this clone: It lacks a known antigen. No clone much larger than this one lies a single base away; base qualities are absent.

The time point label here, explained by the study, means: week 47, end of study. Every vaccine dose consisted of 300 ug of a 20-mer mutant IDH1 peptide in Montanide, administered subcutaneously together with topical imiquimod. Eight vaccinations were administered to patients in weeks 1, 3, 5, 7, 11, 15, 19 and 23, corresponding to visits V03 through V10. All donors had newly diagnosed IDH1-mutant astrocytomas of WHO grade 3 or 4 that showed loss of nuclear ATRX. The samples were drawn from NOA16, a multicentre, single-arm, open-label phase I trial in Germany that tested a mutant IDH1 peptide vaccine in humans for the first time. Genomic DNA for TCRB sequencing was extracted from EDTA blood using the DNeasy Blood and Tissue Kit.

Sequenced material: PBMCs, taken from a glioma patient whose treatment included an IDH1 peptide vaccine. The sequence came from a man in his forties with glioma. The chain couples TRBV4-3 to TRBJ2-7, with the D segment possibly TRBD1 or TRBD2, each aligning over 6 bases. CDR3 region: CASSQGPGGAYEQYF. The DNA is TGCGCCAGCAGCCAAGGGCCCGGGGGCGCGTACGAGCAGTACTTC.